This is a list of T cell receptor beta chains from one sample in a study of CD8+CD57+ T cells in acquired aplastic anemia. TCRdb ran MiXCR on the reads and lists one entry per CDR3 protein. The sample has around 140,000 distinct CDR3 sequences; 40% to 45% are singletons. Sequenced sample: sorted CD4+, CD8+, or CD8+CD57+ T cells (not recorded which) from PBMCs. Receptors were obtained from a human donor in good health, serving as a control. Each CDR3 is given with its conserved first and last residue. A D gene is named only where the DNA matches it firmly. The size field is filled for only some rows; it gives once, few, many or a size class.

j_gene: TRBJ1-3
d_gene: TRBD1
v_gene: TRBV5-1
abundance: -
CDR3aa: CASSFTTGVDSGNTIYF
CDR3nt: TGCGCCAGCAGCTTCACGACAGGGGTGGACTCTGGAAACACCATATATTTT

j_gene: TRBJ2-3
d_gene: TRBD1
v_gene: TRBV19
abundance: -
CDR3aa: CASSIAGTGLTGLGDTQYF
CDR3nt: TGTGCCAGTAGTATAGCCGGGACAGGGCTTACAGGCTTGGGAGATACGCAGTATTTT

j_gene: TRBJ2-3
d_gene: TRBD1
v_gene: TRBV20-1
abundance: many
CDR3aa: CSVIRQGATDTQYF
CDR3nt: TGCAGTGTTATCAGACAGGGGGCCACAGATACGCAGTATTTT

j_gene: TRBJ2-4
d_gene: TRBD2
v_gene: TRBV9
abundance: -
CDR3aa: CASSVGQAGGGSQYF
CDR3nt: TGTGCCAGCAGCGTAGGCCAAGCGGGAGGCGGCTCTCAGTACTTC

j_gene: TRBJ1-1
d_gene: -
v_gene: TRBV2
abundance: many
CDR3aa: CASSASLDRNTEAFF
CDR3nt: TGTGCCAGCAGTGCTTCATTGGACAGGAACACTGAAGCTTTCTTT

j_gene: TRBJ1-1
d_gene: -
v_gene: TRBV6-1
abundance: many
CDR3aa: CATWRRGGRNTEAFF
CDR3nt: TGTGCCACCTGGCGGAGGGGGGGACGGAACACTGAAGCTTTCTTT

j_gene: TRBJ1-6
d_gene: TRBD1
v_gene: TRBV10-3
abundance: -
CDR3aa: CASTGQGVNYNSPLHF
CDR3nt: TGTGCCAGCACCGGACAGGGGGTTAACTATAATTCACCCCTCCACTTT

j_gene: TRBJ2-7
d_gene: -
v_gene: TRBV11-1
abundance: many
CDR3aa: CASSFSGAGEQYF
CDR3nt: TGTGCCAGCAGCTTCTCGGGAGCTGGCGAGCAGTACTTC

j_gene: TRBJ1-1
d_gene: -
v_gene: TRBV20-1
abundance: many
CDR3aa: CSAQDGNTEAFF
CDR3nt: TGCAGTGCACAGGACGGGAACACTGAAGCTTTCTTT

j_gene: TRBJ1-1
d_gene: -
v_gene: TRBV5-5
abundance: -
CDR3aa: CANSGTRVNTGAFF
CDR3nt: TGTGCCAACAGCGGTACCCGGGTGAACACTGGAGCTTTCTTT

j_gene: TRBJ1-4
d_gene: -
v_gene: TRBV19
abundance: many
CDR3aa: CASSVQALLSIGMGELFF
CDR3nt: TGTGCCAGTAGTGTCCAAGCCCTTCTGTCAATTGGAATGGGGGAACTGTTTTTT

j_gene: TRBJ1-6
d_gene: TRBD1
v_gene: TRBV11-1
abundance: -
CDR3aa: CASSLNTGGVSPLHF
CDR3nt: TGTGCCAGCAGCCTTAACACAGGGGGCGTTTCACCCCTCCACTTT

j_gene: TRBJ1-3
d_gene: -
v_gene: TRBV2
abundance: many
CDR3aa: CASNRQHLSSGNTIYF
CDR3nt: TGTGCCAGCAACAGACAACACCTTAGCTCTGGAAACACCATATATTTT

j_gene: TRBJ2-3
d_gene: TRBD1
v_gene: TRBV12-3/TRBV12-4
abundance: few
CDR3aa: CASSSKLARGQGAADTQYF
CDR3nt: TGTGCCAGCAGTTCAAAACTAGCCCGGGGACAGGGGGCCGCAGATACGCAGTATTTT

j_gene: TRBJ2-7
d_gene: TRBD2
v_gene: TRBV6-5
abundance: many
CDR3aa: CASSYGGLAGEYEQYF
CDR3nt: TGTGCCAGCAGTTACGGGGGACTAGCGGGGGAGTACGAGCAGTACTTC

j_gene: TRBJ1-4
d_gene: TRBD1
v_gene: TRBV2
abundance: many
CDR3aa: CASSWLGQGREKLFF
CDR3nt: TGTGCCAGCAGCTGGTTGGGACAGGGGCGAGAAAAACTGTTTTTT

j_gene: TRBJ2-2
d_gene: TRBD2
v_gene: TRBV12-3/TRBV12-4
abundance: -
CDR3aa: CASSSGIRSGTSVNTGELFF
CDR3nt: TGTGCCAGCAGTTCAGGCATCCGATCCGGGACTAGCGTGAACACCGGGGAGCTGTTTTTT

j_gene: TRBJ1-2
d_gene: -
v_gene: TRBV5-1
abundance: -
CDR3aa: CASSPAGTYGYTF
CDR3nt: TGCGCCAGCAGCCCAGCAGGTACCTATGGCTACACCTTC

j_gene: TRBJ1-1
d_gene: -
v_gene: TRBV10-3
abundance: -
CDR3aa: CAVTNSGGKAFF
CDR3nt: TGTGCCGTCACCAATTCAGGAGGAAAGGCTTTCTTT

j_gene: TRBJ1-4
d_gene: -
v_gene: TRBV30
abundance: few
CDR3aa: CAWTGTVGEKLFF
CDR3nt: TGTGCCTGGACTGGAACCGTGGGGGAAAAACTGTTTTTT

j_gene: TRBJ1-6
d_gene: TRBD1
v_gene: TRBV5-1
abundance: many
CDR3aa: CASSGTGSGGRPRSPLHF
CDR3nt: TGCGCCAGCAGCGGGACAGGGAGCGGGGGTCGACCTCGTTCACCCCTCCACTTT

j_gene: TRBJ2-3
d_gene: -
v_gene: TRBV10-3
abundance: -
CDR3aa: CAISESARSGRAPTDTQYF
CDR3nt: TGTGCCATCAGTGAGTCGGCGCGGTCCGGACGGGCACCCACAGATACGCAGTATTTT

j_gene: TRBJ2-7
d_gene: -
v_gene: TRBV2
abundance: -
CDR3aa: CASSVFYEQYF
CDR3nt: TGTGCCAGCAGTGTTTTTTACGAGCAGTACTTC

j_gene: TRBJ1-1
d_gene: -
v_gene: TRBV11-1
abundance: -
CDR3aa: CASSYPGLGPNTEAFF
CDR3nt: TGTGCCAGCAGCTACCCTGGCCTTGGGCCGAACACTGAAGCTTTCTTT

j_gene: TRBJ2-5
d_gene: -
v_gene: TRBV18
abundance: few
CDR3aa: CASSPPYGETQYF
CDR3nt: TGTGCCAGCTCACCACCGTATGGAGAGACCCAGTACTTC

j_gene: TRBJ2-7
d_gene: TRBD2
v_gene: TRBV2
abundance: many
CDR3aa: CASRKVAGEYEQYF
CDR3nt: TGTGCCAGCAGGAAGGTAGCGGGAGAGTACGAGCAGTACTTC

j_gene: TRBJ2-1
d_gene: -
v_gene: TRBV7-8
abundance: many
CDR3aa: CASSPRTEYNEQFF
CDR3nt: TGTGCCAGCAGCCCTCGGACAGAGTACAATGAGCAGTTCTTC

j_gene: TRBJ1-2
d_gene: TRBD1
v_gene: TRBV24-1
abundance: -
CDR3aa: CATSAPGQGYYGYTF
CDR3nt: TGTGCCACCAGTGCCCCCGGACAGGGGTACTATGGCTACACCTTC

j_gene: TRBJ1-2
d_gene: -
v_gene: TRBV19
abundance: -
CDR3aa: CASSIASGPNYGYTF
CDR3nt: TGTGCCAGTAGTATAGCCTCAGGACCTAACTATGGCTACACCTTC

j_gene: TRBJ2-5
d_gene: TRBD2
v_gene: TRBV7-6
abundance: many
CDR3aa: CASSLSPSGSTGETQYF
CDR3nt: TGTGCCAGCAGCCTCTCTCCTAGCGGGTCAACGGGAGAGACCCAGTACTTC

j_gene: TRBJ1-4
d_gene: TRBD1
v_gene: TRBV24-1
abundance: -
CDR3aa: CATSDSVDRGTNEKLFF
CDR3nt: TGTGCCACCAGTGATTCGGTGGACAGGGGGACTAATGAAAAACTGTTTTTT

j_gene: TRBJ1-2
d_gene: -
v_gene: TRBV2
abundance: -
CDR3aa: CATYPGTSGYTF
CDR3nt: TGTGCCACGTACCCCGGGACAAGCGGCTACACCTTC

j_gene: TRBJ1-1
d_gene: -
v_gene: TRBV6-5
abundance: many
CDR3aa: CASSWYMNTEAFF
CDR3nt: TGTGCCAGCAGTTGGTACATGAACACTGAAGCTTTCTTT

j_gene: TRBJ1-2
d_gene: TRBD1
v_gene: TRBV27
abundance: -
CDR3aa: CATQATGLNYGYTF
CDR3nt: TGTGCCACCCAAGCGACAGGGCTTAACTATGGCTACACCTTC

j_gene: TRBJ2-4
d_gene: -
v_gene: TRBV9
abundance: many
CDR3aa: CASSVEYRLAKNIQYF
CDR3nt: TGTGCCAGCAGCGTAGAGTACAGATTAGCCAAAAACATTCAGTACTTC

j_gene: TRBJ2-1
d_gene: -
v_gene: TRBV12-3/TRBV12-4
abundance: -
CDR3aa: CASSKGGLDEQFF
CDR3nt: TGTGCCAGCAGCAAGGGGGGGCTCGATGAGCAGTTCTTC

j_gene: TRBJ2-1
d_gene: TRBD2
v_gene: TRBV5-5
abundance: many
CDR3aa: CASSWAGEPGFF
CDR3nt: TGTGCCAGCAGCTGGGCGGGGGAACCTGGGTTCTTC

j_gene: TRBJ2-1
d_gene: -
v_gene: TRBV3-1
abundance: many
CDR3aa: CASSQVRNSNEQFF
CDR3nt: TGTGCCAGCAGCCAAGTCCGAAACAGTAATGAGCAGTTCTTC

j_gene: TRBJ2-6
d_gene: -
v_gene: TRBV19
abundance: -
CDR3aa: CASSRGSGANVLTF
CDR3nt: TGTGCCAGTAGCAGGGGCTCTGGGGCCAACGTCCTGACTTTC

j_gene: TRBJ1-2
d_gene: -
v_gene: TRBV5-1
abundance: many
CDR3aa: CASSSRGQYGYTF
CDR3nt: TGCGCCAGCAGCTCCCGAGGACAATATGGCTACACCTTC

j_gene: TRBJ1-6
d_gene: -
v_gene: TRBV2
abundance: many
CDR3aa: CASRPDNSPLHF
CDR3nt: TGTGCCAGCAGACCAGATAATTCACCCCTCCACTTT

j_gene: TRBJ2-1
d_gene: -
v_gene: TRBV15
abundance: -
CDR3aa: CATSEGLYNEQFF
CDR3nt: TGTGCCACCTCGGAGGGTCTTTACAATGAGCAGTTCTTC

j_gene: TRBJ2-5
d_gene: -
v_gene: TRBV24-1
abundance: many
CDR3aa: CATSDSSTSASETQYF
CDR3nt: TGTGCCACCAGTGATTCATCGACTTCCGCATCGGAGACCCAGTACTTC

j_gene: TRBJ2-7
d_gene: -
v_gene: TRBV5-1
abundance: once
CDR3aa: CASSYNDRTGEQYF
CDR3nt: TGCGCCAGCAGTTATAACGACAGGACGGGGGAGCAGTACTTC

j_gene: TRBJ2-6
d_gene: -
v_gene: TRBV10-3
abundance: many
CDR3aa: CAISESTGFGANVLTF
CDR3nt: TGTGCCATCAGTGAATCGACAGGTTTTGGGGCCAACGTCCTGACTTTC

j_gene: TRBJ1-6
d_gene: -
v_gene: TRBV2
abundance: once
CDR3aa: CASSRLGGNSPLHF
CDR3nt: TGTGCCAGCAGTCGCCTCGGGGGCAATTCACCCCTCCACTTT

j_gene: TRBJ1-2
d_gene: TRBD1
v_gene: TRBV12-3/TRBV12-4
abundance: many
CDR3aa: CASSRQGVGDGYTF
CDR3nt: TGTGCCAGCAGCCGACAGGGGGTTGGGGATGGCTACACCTTC

j_gene: TRBJ1-2
d_gene: -
v_gene: TRBV20-1
abundance: many
CDR3aa: CSADSVSNYGYTF
CDR3nt: TGCAGTGCCGATTCAGTCTCTAACTATGGCTACACCTTC